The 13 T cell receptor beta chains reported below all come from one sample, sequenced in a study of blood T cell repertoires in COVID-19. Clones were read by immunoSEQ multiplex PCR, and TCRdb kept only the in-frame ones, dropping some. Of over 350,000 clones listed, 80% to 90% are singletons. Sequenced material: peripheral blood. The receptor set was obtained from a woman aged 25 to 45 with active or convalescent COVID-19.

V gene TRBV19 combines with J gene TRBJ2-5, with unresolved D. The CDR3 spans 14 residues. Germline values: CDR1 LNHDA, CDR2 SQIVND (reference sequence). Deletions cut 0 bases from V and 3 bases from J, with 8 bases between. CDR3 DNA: TGTGCCAGTAGTATAGAAGTTGGAGAAGAGACCCAGTACTTC. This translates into CASSIEVGEETQYF.

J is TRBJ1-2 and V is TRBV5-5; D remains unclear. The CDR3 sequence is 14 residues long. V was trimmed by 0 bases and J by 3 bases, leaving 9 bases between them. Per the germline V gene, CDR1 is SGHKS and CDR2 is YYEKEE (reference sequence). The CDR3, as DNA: TGTGCCAGCAGCTTGGTAGTGGTAGACTATGGCTACACCTTC. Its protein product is CASSLVVVDYGYTF. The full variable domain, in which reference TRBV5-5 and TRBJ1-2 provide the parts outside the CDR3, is DAGVTQSPTHLIKTRGQQVTLRCSPISGHKSVSWYQQVLGQGPQFIFQYYEKEERGRGNFPDRFSARQFPNYSSELNVNALLLGDSALYLCASSLVVVDYGYTFGSGTRLTVV.

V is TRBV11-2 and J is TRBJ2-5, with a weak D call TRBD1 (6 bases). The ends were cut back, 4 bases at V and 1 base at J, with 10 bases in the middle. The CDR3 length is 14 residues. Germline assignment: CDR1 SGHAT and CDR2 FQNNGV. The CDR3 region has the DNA TGTGCCAGCAGCTCTATGACAGGCCAAGAGACCCAGTACTTC. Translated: CASSSMTGQETQYF.

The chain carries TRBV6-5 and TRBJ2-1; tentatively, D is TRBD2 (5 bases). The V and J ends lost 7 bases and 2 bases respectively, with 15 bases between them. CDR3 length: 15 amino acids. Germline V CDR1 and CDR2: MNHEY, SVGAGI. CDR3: CASTPEVRTYNEQFF. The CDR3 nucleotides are TGTGCCAGCACCCCGGAGGTGCGGACCTACAATGAGCAGTTCTTC.

The DNA of the CDR3 is TGTGCCAGTACCAATAGGGACAAGTACACTGAAGCTTTCTTT. It codes for CASTNRDKYTEAFF. This chain links TRBV19 with TRBJ1-1; weak D call: TRBD1 (6 bases). The CDR3 contains 14 residues. Germline CDR1 is LNHDA and CDR2 is SQIVND (reference sequence). V was cut by 7 bases and J by 3 bases, with 15 bases left in between.

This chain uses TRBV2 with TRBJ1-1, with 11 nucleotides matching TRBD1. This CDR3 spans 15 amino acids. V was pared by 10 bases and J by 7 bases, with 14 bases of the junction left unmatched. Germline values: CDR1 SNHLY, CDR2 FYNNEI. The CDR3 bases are TGTGCCACCGGAAGAACGGACAGGGGGCCTCATGAAGCTTTCTTT. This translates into CATGRTDRGPHEAFF. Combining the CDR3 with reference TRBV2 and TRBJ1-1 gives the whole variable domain EPEVTQTPSHQVTQMGQEVILRCVPISNHLYFYWYRQILGQKVEFLVSFYNNEISEKSEIFDDQFSVERPDGSNFTLKIRSTKLEDSAMYFCATGRTDRGPHEAFFGQGTRLTVV.

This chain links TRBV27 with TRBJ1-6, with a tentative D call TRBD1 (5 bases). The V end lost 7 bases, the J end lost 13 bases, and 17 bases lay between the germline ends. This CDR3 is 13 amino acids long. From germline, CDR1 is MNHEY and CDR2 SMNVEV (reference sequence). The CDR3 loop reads CASKLGGTRPLHF. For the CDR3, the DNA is TGTGCCAGCAAACTCGGGGGGACTCGTCCCCTCCACTTT.

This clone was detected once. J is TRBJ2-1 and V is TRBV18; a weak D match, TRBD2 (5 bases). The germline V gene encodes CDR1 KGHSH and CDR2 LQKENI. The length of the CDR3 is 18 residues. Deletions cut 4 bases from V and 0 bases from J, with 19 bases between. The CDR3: CASSRVGGSESSYNEQFF. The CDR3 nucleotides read TGTGCCAGCTCACGGGTAGGAGGTAGCGAGAGCTCCTACAATGAGCAGTTCTTC. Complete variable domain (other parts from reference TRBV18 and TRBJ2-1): NAGVMQNPRHLVRRRGQEARLRCSPMKGHSHVYWYRQLPEEGLKFMVYLQKENIIDESGMPKERFSAEFPKEGPSILRIQQVVRGDSAAYFCASSRVGGSESSYNEQFFGPGTRLTVL.

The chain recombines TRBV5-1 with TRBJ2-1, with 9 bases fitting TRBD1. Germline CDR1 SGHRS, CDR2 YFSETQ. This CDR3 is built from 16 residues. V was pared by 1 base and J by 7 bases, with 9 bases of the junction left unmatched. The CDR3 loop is CASSLHFTGGRNEQFF. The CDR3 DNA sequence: TGCGCCAGCAGCTTGCACTTTACAGGGGGCCGGAATGAGCAGTTCTTC.

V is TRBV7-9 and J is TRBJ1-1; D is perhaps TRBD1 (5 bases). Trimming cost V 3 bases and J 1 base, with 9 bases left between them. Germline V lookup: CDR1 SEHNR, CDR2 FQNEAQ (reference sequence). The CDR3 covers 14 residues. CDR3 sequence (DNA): TGTGCCAGCAGCTTGGACACCGAGAACACTGAAGCTTTCTTT. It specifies CASSLDTENTEAFF.

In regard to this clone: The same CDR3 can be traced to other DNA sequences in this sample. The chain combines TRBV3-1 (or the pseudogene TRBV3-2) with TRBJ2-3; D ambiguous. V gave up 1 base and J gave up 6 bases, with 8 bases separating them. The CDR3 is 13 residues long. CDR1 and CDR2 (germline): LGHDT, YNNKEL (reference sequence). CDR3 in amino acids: CASSQVLTDTQYF. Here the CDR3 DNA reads TGTGCCAGCAGCCAAGTTCTAACGGATACGCAGTATTTT.

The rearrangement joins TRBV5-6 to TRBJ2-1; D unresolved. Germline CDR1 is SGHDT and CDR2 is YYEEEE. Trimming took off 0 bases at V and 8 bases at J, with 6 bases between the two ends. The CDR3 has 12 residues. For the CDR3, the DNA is TGTGCCAGCAGCTTGGTGGGCGATGAGCAGTTCTTC. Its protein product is CASSLVGDEQFF.

CDR3 sequence reads: CASSLDAGNNEQFF. The CDR3 nucleotides are TGTGCCAGCAGCTTAGATGCGGGCAACAATGAGCAGTTCTTC. The rearrangement uses TRBV11-3 and TRBJ2-1, with a possible D match to TRBD2 (5 bases). The V gene's germline CDR1 is SGHNT and CDR2 YENEEA. The CDR3 length is 14 residues. V was pared by 0 bases and J by 5 bases, with 8 bases between.